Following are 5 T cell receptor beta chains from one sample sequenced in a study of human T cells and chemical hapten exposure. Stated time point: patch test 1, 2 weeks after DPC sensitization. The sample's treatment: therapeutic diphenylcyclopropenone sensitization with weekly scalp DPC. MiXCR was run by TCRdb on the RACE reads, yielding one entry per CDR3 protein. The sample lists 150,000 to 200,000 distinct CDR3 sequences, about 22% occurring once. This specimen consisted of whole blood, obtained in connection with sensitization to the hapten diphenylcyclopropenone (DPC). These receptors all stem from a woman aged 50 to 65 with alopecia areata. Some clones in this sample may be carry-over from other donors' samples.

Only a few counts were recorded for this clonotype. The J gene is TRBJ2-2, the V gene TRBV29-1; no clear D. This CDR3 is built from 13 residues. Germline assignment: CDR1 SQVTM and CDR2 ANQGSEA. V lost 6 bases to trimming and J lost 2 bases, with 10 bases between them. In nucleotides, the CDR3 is TGCAGCGTGTGGTCTGACAACACCGGGGAGCTGTTTTTT. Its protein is CSVWSDNTGELFF.

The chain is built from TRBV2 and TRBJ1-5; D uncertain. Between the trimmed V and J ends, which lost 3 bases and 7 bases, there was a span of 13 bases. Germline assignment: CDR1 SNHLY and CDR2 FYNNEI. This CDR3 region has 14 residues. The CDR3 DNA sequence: TGTGCCAGCAGTGACCCCCTGAGGCGGCAGCCCCAGCATTTT. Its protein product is CASSDPLRRQPQHF. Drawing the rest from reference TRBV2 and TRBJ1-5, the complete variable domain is EPEVTQTPSHQVTQMGQEVILRCVPISNHLYFYWYRQILGQKVEFLVSFYNNEISEKSEIFDDQFSVERPDGSNFTLKIRSTKLEDSAMYFCASSDPLRRQPQHFGDGTRLSIL.

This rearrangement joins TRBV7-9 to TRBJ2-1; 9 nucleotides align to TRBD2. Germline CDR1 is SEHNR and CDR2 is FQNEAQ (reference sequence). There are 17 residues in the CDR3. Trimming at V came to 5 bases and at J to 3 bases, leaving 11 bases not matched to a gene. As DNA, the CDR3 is TGTGCCAGCAGCCCCAAACTCCGACTAGCGGTCTACAATGAGCAGTTCTTC. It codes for CASSPKLRLAVYNEQFF.

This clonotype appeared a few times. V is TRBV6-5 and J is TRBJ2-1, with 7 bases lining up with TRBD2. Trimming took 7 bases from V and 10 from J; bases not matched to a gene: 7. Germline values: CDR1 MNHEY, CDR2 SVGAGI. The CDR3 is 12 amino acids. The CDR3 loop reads CASMSGEGEQFF. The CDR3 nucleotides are TGTGCCAGCATGTCCGGGGAGGGAGAGCAGTTCTTC.

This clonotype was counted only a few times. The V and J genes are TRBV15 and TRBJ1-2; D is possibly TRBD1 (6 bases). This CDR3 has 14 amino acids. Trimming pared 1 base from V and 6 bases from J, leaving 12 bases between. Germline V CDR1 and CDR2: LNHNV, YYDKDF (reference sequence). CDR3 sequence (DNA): TGTGCCACCAGCAGAGGAGGGGGGTCGGATGGCTACACCTTC. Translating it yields CATSRGGGSDGYTF. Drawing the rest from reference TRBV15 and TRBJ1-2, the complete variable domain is DAMVIQNPRYQVTQFGKPVTLSCSQTLNHNVMYWYQQKSSQAPKLLFHYYDKDFNNEADTPDNFQSRRPNTSFCFLDIRSPGLGDTAMYLCATSRGGGSDGYTFGSGTRLTVV.